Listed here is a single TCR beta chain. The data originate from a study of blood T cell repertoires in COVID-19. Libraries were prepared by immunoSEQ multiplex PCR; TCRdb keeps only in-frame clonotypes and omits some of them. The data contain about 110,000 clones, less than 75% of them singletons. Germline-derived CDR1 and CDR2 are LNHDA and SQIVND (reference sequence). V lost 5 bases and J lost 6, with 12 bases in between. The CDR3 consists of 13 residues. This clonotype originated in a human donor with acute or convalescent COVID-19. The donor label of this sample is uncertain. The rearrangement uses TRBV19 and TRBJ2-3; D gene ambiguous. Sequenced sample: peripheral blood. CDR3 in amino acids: CASSQTRLDTQYF. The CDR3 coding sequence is TGTGCCAGTAGTCAGACCAGACTCGATACGCAGTATTTT.